The 21 T cell receptor beta chains presented below share a single source sample, sequenced in a study of PD-1 blockade in classical Hodgkin lymphoma. Sequencing used immunoSEQ multiplex PCR; TCRdb keeps in-frame clones, though not all of them. The sample carries 40,000 or so clones, 78% recorded once. In every patient, relapse followed autologous stem cell transplantation, while exposure to brentuximab vedotin differed. The sample in question was peripheral blood mononuclear cells (PBMCs), obtained at baseline. Receptors were obtained from a human donor with classical Hodgkin lymphoma.

The CDR3 here is CASSYGGTPYGYTF. As DNA, the CDR3 is TGTGCCAGCAGTTACGGTGGGACACCGTATGGCTACACCTTC. The chain uses TRBV6-5 and TRBJ1-2, with D perhaps matching TRBD1 (6 bases). Germline assignment: CDR1 MNHEY and CDR2 SVGAGI. Trimming pared 2 bases from V and 5 bases from J, leaving 12 bases between. The CDR3 length is 14 residues.

This clone turned up a few times. The chain is built from TRBV10-2 and TRBJ2-7; D uncertain. In germline, CDR1 is WSHSY, CDR2 SAAADI. CDR3 length: 12 amino acids. V lost 3 bases to trimming and J lost 6 bases, with 9 bases between them. CDR3 DNA sequence: TGCGCCAGCAGTGACTGGGTGAGCGAGCAGTACTTC. This gives the protein CASSDWVSEQYF.

This rearrangement joins TRBV7-9 to TRBJ1-1; TRBD1 aligns across 8 bases. The CDR3 contains 14 residues. V was pared by 2 bases and J by 1 base, with 0 bases of the junction left unmatched. The germline V gene encodes CDR1 SEHNR and CDR2 FQNEAQ (reference sequence). CDR3: CASSLQGANTEAFF. The CDR3 nucleotides read TGTGCCAGCAGCTTACAGGGGGCGAACACTGAAGCTTTCTTT.

This chain uses TRBV27 with TRBJ2-7, with 7 bases fitting TRBD1. This CDR3 has 16 amino acids. The germline V gene encodes CDR1 MNHEY and CDR2 SMNVEV (reference sequence). The V and J ends lost 6 bases and 3 bases, in that order; junction bases with no gene match: 14. In DNA form, the CDR3 reads TGTGCCAGCAGCTTTTCAACCGGGACAGTGGGCTACGAGCAGTACTTC. Translated: CASSFSTGTVGYEQYF.

The table lists this clone with a count of one. The chain links TRBV7-9 to TRBJ2-1; D may be TRBD2 (6 bases). Germline CDR1 reads SEHNR; CDR2 reads FQNEAQ (reference sequence). The ends were cut back, 8 bases at V and 0 bases at J, with 8 bases in the middle. The CDR3 is 13 amino acids. The chain's CDR3 is CASRESSYNEQFF. The CDR3, as DNA: TGTGCCAGCCGGGAGAGCTCCTACAATGAGCAGTTCTTC.

This clone was observed a single time. The chain couples TRBV4-3 to TRBJ1-2, with a tentative D call TRBD1 (6 bases). V lost 0 bases, J lost 8 bases, and 16 bases lay in between. The CDR3 is 15 residues long. Germline V gene sequence: CDR1 LGHNA, CDR2 YSLEER. In DNA, the CDR3 is TGCGCCAGCAGCCAAGATAACGGGGGGCGAAGCGGCTACACCTTC. This gives the protein CASSQDNGGRSGYTF.

This clone was detected only a few times. The CDR3 DNA reads as TGTGCCAGCAGTTACTCTGCAGGGGGCGGGGGCACTGAAGCTTTCTTT. It codes for CASSYSAGGGGTEAFF. The rearrangement uses TRBV6-5 and TRBJ1-1, with 8 bases fitting TRBD1. CDR1 and CDR2 (germline): MNHEY, SVGAGI. The length of the CDR3 is 16 residues. The V gene end was trimmed by 0 bases and the J gene end by 4 bases; junction bases not matched to a gene: 7.

The CDR3 coding sequence is TGTGCCAGCAGTAGATATAGCGGGGTTAGCACAGATACGCAGTATTTT. Encoded protein: CASSRYSGVSTDTQYF. The chain has TRBV7-3 and TRBJ2-3; 8 bases agree with TRBD2. The germline gives CDR1 SGHTA, CDR2 FQGTGA. The junction had 8 bases not matched to a gene; V was cut back by 6 bases and J by 0 bases. This CDR3 has 16 residues.

The genes are TRBV4-3 and TRBJ2-2; 8 positions match TRBD2. V lost 3 bases, J lost 4 bases, and 10 bases stayed unmatched. Per the germline V gene, CDR1 is LGHNA and CDR2 is YSLEER. This CDR3 contains 17 residues. The CDR3 nucleotides read TGCGCCAGCAGCCATCTTCCGGGGGGGACCGGCACCGGGGAGCTGTTTTTT. It is translated as CASSHLPGGTGTGELFF.

This chain links TRBV5-1 with TRBJ2-7, with D possibly being TRBD1 (5 bases). CDR1 and CDR2 from the germline V gene are SGHRS and YFSETQ. CDR3 size: 14 residues. Deletions cut 0 bases from V and 5 bases from J, with 12 bases between. CDR3 amino acids: CASSLVGPRDEQYF. The CDR3 coding sequence is TGCGCCAGCAGCTTGGTGGGGCCCCGTGACGAGCAGTACTTC. Complete variable domain (other parts from reference TRBV5-1 and TRBJ2-7): KAGVTQTPRYLIKTRGQQVTLSCSPISGHRSVSWYQQTPGQGLQFLFEYFSETQRNKGNFPGRFSGRQFSNSRSEMNVSTLELGDSALYLCASSLVGPRDEQYFGPGTRLTVT.

The chain is built from TRBV2 and TRBJ1-1, with D unclear. V lost 3 bases and J lost 7, with 21 bases in between. Germline values: CDR1 SNHLY, CDR2 FYNNEI. The CDR3 consists of 16 residues. CDR3 DNA sequence: TGTGCCAGCAGTGAGCTTAGGCCGGGTTCGAGCGGTGAAGCTTTCTTT. This codes for CASSELRPGSSGEAFF. The variable domain in full, with the rest retrieved from reference TRBV2 and TRBJ1-1, is EPEVTQTPSHQVTQMGQEVILRCVPISNHLYFYWYRQILGQKVEFLVSFYNNEISEKSEIFDDQFSVERPDGSNFTLKIRSTKLEDSAMYFCASSELRPGSSGEAFFGQGTRLTVV.

The J gene is TRBJ2-1, the V gene TRBV7-6; TRBD2 agrees at 7 bases. The trim removed 5 bases at V and 6 bases at J, leaving 10 bases unmatched. Germline lookup yields CDR1 SGHVS and CDR2 FNYEAQ. This CDR3 contains 15 residues. The CDR3: CASSPSPAGPNEQFF. For the CDR3, the DNA is TGTGCCAGCAGCCCTTCCCCAGCGGGGCCCAATGAGCAGTTCTTC.

The chain couples TRBV7-6 to TRBJ1-2; 8 positions agree with TRBD1. V lost 1 base, J lost 2 bases, and 18 bases stayed unmatched. Per germline, CDR1 SGHVS and CDR2 FNYEAQ. The CDR3 has 20 amino acids. CDR3 coding DNA: TGTGCCAGCAGCTTAGGGATCGTGGTCAGGGGGCGACTGCAAAACTATGGCTACACCTTC. Translated: CASSLGIVVRGRLQNYGYTF.

The chain links TRBV6-4 to TRBJ2-7; D could derive from TRBD1 or TRBD2 (7 bases each). CDR1 is MRHNA and CDR2 is SNTAGT in the germline V gene. The CDR3 contains 15 residues. The V gene lost 7 bases and the J gene lost 3 bases, with 19 bases spanning the gap. Here the CDR3 reads CASTTNPGGDYEQYF. As DNA, the CDR3 is TGTGCCAGCACCACAAACCCAGGGGGGGACTACGAGCAGTACTTC.

V is TRBV6-5 and J is TRBJ2-5; D tentatively reads TRBD1 or TRBD2 (6 bases each). The germline CDR1 and CDR2 sequences are MNHEY and SVGAGI. Trimming stripped 4 bases from V and 5 bases from J, with 17 bases between. The CDR3 is made up of 15 amino acids. The CDR3 loop reads CASSWVESGGETQYF. The CDR3 DNA is TGTGCCAGCAGTTGGGTAGAGTCCGGGGGCGAGACCCAGTACTTC.

J is TRBJ1-5 and V is TRBV15; the match to TRBD1 covers 7 bases. After removal of 5 bases from V and 5 bases from J, the junction contained 9 bases not matched to a gene. Germline V gene lookup returns CDR1 LNHNV and CDR2 YYDKDF (reference sequence). The CDR3 is 15 amino acids. The CDR3 region is CATSPPGQPDQPQHF. The CDR3 DNA follows: TGTGCCACCAGCCCCCCGGGACAGCCAGATCAGCCCCAGCATTTT. The full variable domain, its missing parts supplied by reference TRBV15 and TRBJ1-5, is DAMVIQNPRYQVTQFGKPVTLSCSQTLNHNVMYWYQQKSSQAPKLLFHYYDKDFNNEADTPDNFQSRRPNTSFCFLDIRSPGLGDTAMYLCATSPPGQPDQPQHFGDGTRLSIL.

The V call is TRBV18, the J call TRBJ2-5; no clear D. This CDR3 is built from 13 residues. V was cut by 5 bases and J by 0 bases, with 7 bases left in between. Looked up from germline, CDR1 is KGHSH and CDR2 is LQKENI. The CDR3 DNA follows: TGTGCCAGCTCAGCCACGTACCAAGAGACCCAGTACTTC. This translates into CASSATYQETQYF.

The chain carries TRBV7-2 and TRBJ2-5; 7 nucleotides align to TRBD1. Trimming at V came to 1 base and at J to 5 bases, leaving 4 bases not matched to a gene. The length of the CDR3 is 14 residues. Germline CDR1 and CDR2: SGHTA and FQGNSA. CDR3 residues: CASSLDRGRETQYF. The CDR3 nucleotides are TGTGCCAGCAGCTTAGACAGGGGAAGGGAGACCCAGTACTTC.

The gene calls are TRBV5-6 and TRBJ2-7; TRBD2 matches 7 bases. V was clipped by 4 bases and J by 6 bases; unmatched bases: 10. CDR1 is SGHDT, CDR2 YYEEEE, per germline. The CDR3 extends over 14 amino acids. The CDR3 region is CASSPPGGGVEQYF. The CDR3, as DNA: TGTGCCAGCAGCCCCCCGGGGGGTGGAGTCGAGCAGTACTTC. Supplemented by reference TRBV5-6 and TRBJ2-7, the full variable domain reads DAGVTQSPTHLIKTRGQQVTLRCSPKSGHDTVSWYQQALGQGPQFIFQYYEEEERQRGNFPDRFSGHQFPNYSSELNVNALLLGDSALYLCASSPPGGGVEQYFGPGTRLTVT.

The chain recombines TRBV27 with TRBJ2-7, with D perhaps assigned TRBD1 or TRBD2 (5 bases each). This CDR3 spans 12 amino acids. The germline V gene has CDR1 MNHEY and CDR2 SMNVEV (reference sequence). Trimming cost V 5 bases and J 5 bases, with 10 bases left between them. The CDR3 bases are TGTGCCAGCAGTCTCTTGGGGGACGAGCAGTACTTC. Its translation: CASSLLGDEQYF.

This clone has only one observation. The J gene is TRBJ1-1, the V gene TRBV5-5; 9 bases map to TRBD1. The junction had 9 bases not matched to a gene; V was cut back by 5 bases and J by 4 bases. The CDR3 has 15 residues. Looked up from germline, CDR1 is SGHKS and CDR2 is YYEKEE (reference sequence). CDR3 region: CASRLEGQGVTEAFF. The CDR3 DNA sequence: TGTGCCAGCAGGCTTGAGGGACAGGGTGTCACTGAAGCTTTCTTT.